This T cell receptor (beta chain) was sequenced in a study of blood T cells in healthy people across ages. Study conclusions and caveats: Considered underestimates were the diversity estimates obtained from one million T cells. In older individuals, TCR beta diversity per million T cells was lower, falling roughly linearly with age. Aged donors had fewer naive CD4+ cells and lower diversity than long-lived donors. Changes in expanded clonotypes were possibly confounded, as the CMV status of donors was unknown.

The CDR3 is 16 amino acids. Germline V gene data show CDR1 as MNHEY and CDR2 as SVGEGT. Trimming stripped 4 bases from V and 0 bases from J, with 10 bases between. Primed by a sample-barcoded 5' primer and a J-beta primer mix, a second PCR proceeded for about 7 to 12 cycles. TCRdb reanalysed the 5' RACE reads using MiXCR and keeps one entry per CDR3 protein. The sample consists of just over 800,000 distinct CDR3 sequences, around two thirds of them appearing once. This clonotype appeared once. Its antigen is currently unknown. This sequence originates from a man in his thirties or forties in good health. Material for sequencing was blood. V and J are TRBV6-2 or TRBV6-3 and TRBJ2-6, with no clear D. CDR3 sequence reads: CASSSQIISGANVLTF. The DNA of the CDR3 is TGTGCCAGCAGTTCCCAGATAATCTCTGGGGCCAACGTCCTGACTTTC.